Presented here are 20 T cell receptor beta chains from one specimen sequenced in a study of identical twins. MiXCR, applied by TCRdb to the 5' RACE reads, yields one record per CDR3 protein. The sample consists of just under 550,000 distinct CDR3 sequences, over 12% of them appearing once. Separately, the same data were catalogued under a study of yellow fever vaccine responses in identical twins.

The sequenced sample was CD4+ T cells sorted from blood. All receptors come from a woman between 18 and 29 years old in good health.

The gene calls are TRBV3-1 and TRBJ2-2, with D unresolved. From germline, CDR1 is LGHDT and CDR2 YNNKEL (reference sequence). The V end was cut by 2 bases, the J end by 6 bases, with 7 bases between. The CDR3 has 13 amino acids. DNA of the CDR3: TGTGCCAGCAGCCAATCACGAGCCGGGGAGCTGTTTTTT. Translated, it gives CASSQSRAGELFF. The whole variable domain, remainder taken from reference TRBV3-1 and TRBJ2-2, is DTAVSQTPKYLVTQMGNDKSIKCEQNLGHDTMYWYKQDSKKFLKIMFSYNNKELIINETVPNRFSPKSPDKAHLNLHINSLELGDSAVYFCASSQSRAGELFFGEGSRLTVL.

This clonotype was observed a handful of times. CDR3 in DNA: TGCGCCAGCACCGAACGTATGGGAACAGATACGCAGTATTTT. Protein product: CASTERMGTDTQYF. The gene calls are TRBV10-1 and TRBJ2-3, with D unclear. This CDR3 is 14 amino acids long. CDR1 and CDR2 from the germline V gene are WNHNN and SYGVQD (reference sequence). With 7 bases removed from V and 3 bases from J, the gap between germline ends came to 14 bases.

This clonotype turned up a few times. This chain connects TRBV24-1 to TRBJ2-1, with TRBD2 matching 11 bases. CDR1 is KGHDR, CDR2 SFDVKD, per germline. V lost 5 bases, J lost 3 bases, and 8 bases stayed unmatched. This CDR3 comprises 17 residues. CDR3 in DNA: TGTGCCACCAGTGGCTCTCTAGCGGGAGGTGTCTACAATGAGCAGTTCTTC. Its translation is CATSGSLAGGVYNEQFF.

In its sample, this clonotype was seen a few times. The CDR3 here is CASSYSRTGFDEQYF. CDR3 nucleotide sequence: TGTGCCAGCAGTTACTCAAGGACAGGGTTCGACGAGCAGTACTTC. The rearrangement uses TRBV6-5 and TRBJ2-7, with TRBD1 identical over 8 bases. CDR1 and CDR2 (germline): MNHEY, SVGAGI. CDR3 size: 15 residues. The V gene end was trimmed by 0 bases and the J gene end by 5 bases; junction bases not matched to a gene: 6.

This clonotype was seen many times. The chain uses TRBV29-1 and TRBJ2-1, with 9 bases lining up with TRBD2. The CDR3 runs to 17 residues. CDR1 and CDR2 from the germline V gene are SQVTM and ANQGSEA. The trim removed 0 bases at V and 0 bases at J, leaving 6 bases unmatched. Written as DNA, the CDR3 is TGCAGCGTTGAAGATCAGACTAGCGGACGCTCCTACAATGAGCAGTTCTTC. It yields the protein CSVEDQTSGRSYNEQFF.

At least ten counts were recorded for this clonotype. The chain uses TRBV10-3 and TRBJ2-5; D unclear. V lost 8 bases to trimming and J lost 5 bases, with 12 bases between them. CDR1 ENHRY and CDR2 SYGVKD come from the germline V gene. The CDR3 contains 12 residues. In DNA, the CDR3 is TGTGCCATCGGTCCTCTGACCGAGACCCAGTACTTC. Its protein product is CAIGPLTETQYF.

This clonotype was seen a handful of times. The rearrangement joins TRBV12-3 or TRBV12-4 to TRBJ1-2, with D tentatively TRBD1 (6 bases). V dropped 7 bases and J dropped 4 bases, with 22 bases sitting between them. The CDR3 loop spans 16 amino acids. CDR3 coding DNA: TGTGCCAGCATTCCCCGGGGGCAGCTTCCTGGCTATGGCTACACCTTC. Its protein is CASIPRGQLPGYGYTF.

The DNA of the CDR3 is TGTGCCAGCAGTTTATATCCGTTAGGTGGCTACACCTTC. Its translation is CASSLYPLGGYTF. The chain has TRBV28 and TRBJ1-2; no clear D. Trimming took 1 base from V and 7 from J, leaving 10 bases between them. Germline V gene lookup returns CDR1 MDHEN and CDR2 SYDVKM. This CDR3 region has 13 residues.

The J gene is TRBJ1-3, the V gene TRBV28; D is possibly TRBD1 (5 bases). The CDR3 totals 16 residues. The germline CDR1 and CDR2 sequences are MDHEN and SYDVKM. Trimming removed 4 bases from V and 0 bases from J, with 13 bases in between. In DNA form, the CDR3 reads TGTGCCAGCAGTTCTTCCGGGACCCACTCTGGAAACACCATATATTTT. Translated: CASSSSGTHSGNTIYF. Full variable domain (remainder filled in from reference TRBV28 and TRBJ1-3): DVKVTQSSRYLVKRTGEKVFLECVQDMDHENMFWYRQDPGLGLRLIYFSYDVKMKEKGDIPEGYSVSREKKERFSLILESASTNQTSMYLCASSSSGTHSGNTIYFGEGSWLTVV.

This clonotype came up a few times. This sequence joins TRBV12-3 or TRBV12-4 and TRBJ2-1; D gene uncertain. Trimming pared 2 bases from V and 5 bases from J, leaving 10 bases between. The CDR3 runs 14 residues. The CDR3: CASSLPSQNNEQFF. The CDR3 nucleotides read TGTGCCAGCAGTTTACCATCGCAGAACAATGAGCAGTTCTTC.

The V and J genes are TRBV28 and TRBJ2-7; 9 nucleotides agree with TRBD1. V shed 3 bases and J 0 bases; nucleotides not matched to a gene: 9. The CDR3 covers 17 residues. Per the germline V gene, CDR1 is MDHEN and CDR2 is SYDVKM. CDR3 protein: CASSFSRGTGSSYEQYF. Written as DNA, the CDR3 is TGTGCCAGCAGTTTTAGTCGTGGGACAGGGAGCTCCTACGAGCAGTACTTC.

This chain uses TRBV29-1 with TRBJ2-5, with D perhaps assigned TRBD1 or TRBD2 (7 bases each). The V gene's germline CDR1 is SQVTM and CDR2 ANQGSEA. Trimming removed 6 bases at V and 5 bases at J, with 25 bases between. The CDR3 has 16 amino acids. CDR3 DNA sequence: TGCAGCGTGCCCGGGGGGATAGGGGGCATCGGGGAGACCCAGTACTTC. Translated: CSVPGGIGGIGETQYF.

In this sample, this clonotype turned up a few times. V usage is TRBV12-3 or TRBV12-4 and J usage is TRBJ2-1, with 15 bases aligning to TRBD2. The CDR3 sequence is 20 residues long. J gave up 5 bases and V 0 bases, and 11 bases lay outside the gene matches. CDR3 loop: CASSLARGLAGGRSDNEQFF. The CDR3 DNA follows: TGTGCCAGCAGTTTAGCTAGGGGACTAGCGGGGGGCCGGTCTGACAATGAGCAGTTCTTC.

J is TRBJ1-1 and V is TRBV3-1; no definite D call. CDR1 LGHDT and CDR2 YNNKEL come from the germline V gene (reference sequence). This CDR3 spans 14 amino acids. Between the trimmed V and J ends, which lost 4 bases and 4 bases, there was a span of 13 bases. The DNA for the CDR3 is TGTGCCAGCAGCCCGGACTCCCGGGCCACTGAAGCTTTCTTT. It encodes CASSPDSRATEAFF.

This clonotype was seen only a few times. V is TRBV12-3 or TRBV12-4 and J is TRBJ2-1; 8 bases align to TRBD2. V gave up 4 bases and J gave up 9 bases; unmatched junction bases: 14. This CDR3 has 16 residues. The CDR3: CASSSPGGPRVGEQFF. DNA for the CDR3: TGTGCCAGCAGTTCCCCGGGAGGGCCTCGGGTAGGTGAGCAGTTCTTC.

The chain is built from TRBV12-3 or TRBV12-4 and TRBJ2-5, with D possibly matching TRBD1 (5 bases). This CDR3 comprises 14 residues. The V end was cut by 5 bases, the J end by 1 base, with 11 bases between. The CDR3, as DNA: TGTGCCAGCAGTATCGGACACCTCCAAGAGACCCAGTACTTC. Translation gives CASSIGHLQETQYF.

The V call is TRBV12-3 or TRBV12-4, the J call TRBJ2-5; D unclear. V was shortened by 2 bases and J by 5 bases, with 6 bases between the two germline ends. This CDR3 has 12 amino acids. In DNA, the CDR3 is TGTGCCAGCAGTTTATTAAAGGAGACCCAGTACTTC. Translation gives CASSLLKETQYF.

This clonotype appeared a few times. The J gene is TRBJ2-5, the V gene TRBV6-1; the D gene is possibly TRBD2 (5 bases). V shed 5 bases and J shed 6 bases, with 13 bases lying between them. Germline CDR1 MNHNS, CDR2 SASEGT. The CDR3 has 13 amino acids. The CDR3 here is CASSLGSYKTQYF. The CDR3 nucleotides read TGTGCCAGCAGTCTAGGGAGTTACAAGACCCAGTACTTC.

This chain uses TRBV12-3 or TRBV12-4 with TRBJ1-2; perhaps TRBD1 as D (5 bases). This CDR3 is 13 amino acids long. Trimming stripped 5 bases from V and 6 bases from J, with 13 bases between. This CDR3 is CASSPSGVDGYTF. In DNA, the CDR3 is TGTGCCAGCAGTCCTTCGGGGGTCGATGGCTACACCTTC.

This clonotype has a count of ten or more. This chain joins TRBV12-3 or TRBV12-4 and TRBJ2-1; perhaps TRBD1 as D (5 bases). The CDR3 is 14 residues long. Trimming took off 5 bases at V and 8 bases at J, with 16 bases between the two ends. CDR3 sequence: CASSPRQGLYEQFF. As DNA, the CDR3 is TGTGCCAGCAGTCCTCGCCAGGGTCTCTATGAGCAGTTCTTC.